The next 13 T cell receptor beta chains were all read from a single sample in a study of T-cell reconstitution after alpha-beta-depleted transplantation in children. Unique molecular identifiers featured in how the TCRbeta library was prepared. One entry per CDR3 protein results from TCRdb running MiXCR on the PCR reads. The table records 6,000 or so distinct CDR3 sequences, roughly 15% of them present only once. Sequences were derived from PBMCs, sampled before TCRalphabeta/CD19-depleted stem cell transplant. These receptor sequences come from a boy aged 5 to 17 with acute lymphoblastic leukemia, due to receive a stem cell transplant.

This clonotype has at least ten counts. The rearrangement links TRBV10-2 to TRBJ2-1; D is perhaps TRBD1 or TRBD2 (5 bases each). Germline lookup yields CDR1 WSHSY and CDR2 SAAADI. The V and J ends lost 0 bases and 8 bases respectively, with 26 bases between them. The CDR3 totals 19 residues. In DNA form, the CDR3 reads TGCGCCAGCAGTGAGTCGGGACCCTCCCTTAAGACTCTGGGTGATGAGCAGTTCTTC. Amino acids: CASSESGPSLKTLGDEQFF.

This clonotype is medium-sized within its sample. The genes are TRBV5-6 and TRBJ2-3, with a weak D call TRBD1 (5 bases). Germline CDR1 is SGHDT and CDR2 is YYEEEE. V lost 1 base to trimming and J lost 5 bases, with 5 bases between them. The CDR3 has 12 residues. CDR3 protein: CASSLRGDTQYF. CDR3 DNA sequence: TGTGCCAGCAGCTTGAGGGGAGATACGCAGTATTTT.

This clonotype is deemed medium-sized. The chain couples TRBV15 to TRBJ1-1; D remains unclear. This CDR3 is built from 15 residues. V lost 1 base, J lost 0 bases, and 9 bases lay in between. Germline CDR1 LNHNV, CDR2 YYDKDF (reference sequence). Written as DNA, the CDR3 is TGTGCCACCAGCAGAGGGGCCAACATGAACACTGAAGCTTTCTTT. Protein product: CATSRGANMNTEAFF.

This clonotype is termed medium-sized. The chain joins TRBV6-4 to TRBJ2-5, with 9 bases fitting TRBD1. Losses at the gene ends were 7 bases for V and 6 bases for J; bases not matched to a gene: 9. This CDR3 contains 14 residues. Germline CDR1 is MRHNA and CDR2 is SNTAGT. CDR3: CASIRQGDSKTQYF. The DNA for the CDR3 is TGTGCCAGCATTCGACAGGGGGATTCGAAGACCCAGTACTTC.

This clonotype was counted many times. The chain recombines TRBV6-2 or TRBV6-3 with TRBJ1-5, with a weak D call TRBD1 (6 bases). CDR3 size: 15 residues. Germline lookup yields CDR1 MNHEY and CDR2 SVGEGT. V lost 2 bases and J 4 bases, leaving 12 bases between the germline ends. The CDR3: CASSYGGGLNQPQHF. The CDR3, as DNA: TGTGCCAGCAGTTACGGAGGGGGGCTGAATCAGCCCCAGCATTTT.

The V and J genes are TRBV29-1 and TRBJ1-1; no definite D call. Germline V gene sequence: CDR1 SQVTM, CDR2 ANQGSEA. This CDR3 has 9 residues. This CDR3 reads CSNGFRAFF. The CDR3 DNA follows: TGCAGTAACGGGTTTAGAGCTTTCTTT.

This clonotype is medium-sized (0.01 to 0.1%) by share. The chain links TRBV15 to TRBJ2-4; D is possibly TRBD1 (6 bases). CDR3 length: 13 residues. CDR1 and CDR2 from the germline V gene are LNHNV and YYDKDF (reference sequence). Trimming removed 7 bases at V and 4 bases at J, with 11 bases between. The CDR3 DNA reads TGTGCCACCACCCACGGACAGAAAAACATTCAGTACTTC. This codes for CATTHGQKNIQYF.

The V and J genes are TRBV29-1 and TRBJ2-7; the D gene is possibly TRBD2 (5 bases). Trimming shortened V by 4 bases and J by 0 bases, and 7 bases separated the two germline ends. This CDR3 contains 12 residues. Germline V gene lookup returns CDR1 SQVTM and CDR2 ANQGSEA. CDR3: CSVGGNSYEQYF. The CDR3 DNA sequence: TGCAGCGTTGGAGGGAACTCCTACGAGCAGTACTTC.

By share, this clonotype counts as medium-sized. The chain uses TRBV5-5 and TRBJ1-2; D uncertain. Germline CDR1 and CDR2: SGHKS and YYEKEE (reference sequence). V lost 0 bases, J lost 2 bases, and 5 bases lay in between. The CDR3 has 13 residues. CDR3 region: CASSLVRNYGYTF. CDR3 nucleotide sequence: TGTGCCAGCAGCTTGGTTAGGAACTATGGCTACACCTTC.

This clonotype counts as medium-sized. In DNA, the CDR3 is TGTGCCAGCAGTTGGCGGACTGGGGCCAACGTCCTGACTTTC. Translation gives CASSWRTGANVLTF. The gene calls are TRBV27 and TRBJ2-6; D remains ambiguous. CDR1 and CDR2 (germline): MNHEY, SMNVEV (reference sequence). V was pared by 4 bases and J by 2 bases, with 6 bases between. This CDR3 has 14 amino acids.

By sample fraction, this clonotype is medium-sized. CDR3 nucleotide sequence: TGTGCCAGCAGGGAGAGGCAGGCAAATAATTCACCCCTCCACTTT. It encodes CASRERQANNSPLHF. The chain joins TRBV27 to TRBJ1-6; no clear D gene. Germline CDR1 reads MNHEY; CDR2 reads SMNVEV (reference sequence). Trimming pared 6 bases from V and 5 bases from J, leaving 14 bases between. CDR3 length: 15 amino acids.

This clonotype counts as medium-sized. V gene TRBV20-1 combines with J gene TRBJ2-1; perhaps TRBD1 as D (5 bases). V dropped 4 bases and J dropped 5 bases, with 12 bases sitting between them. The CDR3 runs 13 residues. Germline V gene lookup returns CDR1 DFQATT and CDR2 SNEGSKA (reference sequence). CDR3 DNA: TGCAGTGCTAATTCAGGGCAACACAATGAGCAGTTCTTC. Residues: CSANSGQHNEQFF.

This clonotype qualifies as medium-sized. In DNA, the CDR3 is TGCAGCGTTCTTCGGACTAACACAGATACGCAGTATTTT. Its protein is CSVLRTNTDTQYF. The V gene is TRBV29-1, the J gene TRBJ2-3; weak D call: TRBD2 (6 bases). The germline gives CDR1 SQVTM, CDR2 ANQGSEA. The CDR3 runs to 13 residues. Trimming pared 5 bases from V and 2 bases from J, leaving 11 bases between.